The 27 T cell receptor beta chains in this list originate from one sample, sequenced in a study of regulatory T cells in long-lasting Graves disease. Time point indicated: persistent/refractory GD, antithyroid drugs over 5 years with positive TRAb. PBMC RNA served as the TCR library source. Through Arm-PCR of CDR3 regions and iRepertoire HTBI primers, TCR beta libraries were built. TCRdb processed the multiplex PCR reads anew with MiXCR; each CDR3 protein has one entry. The data hold 420,000 or so distinct CDR3 sequences, with about a quarter observed a single time. The sample consisted of peripheral blood mononuclear cells (PBMCs), taken when the disease was refractory, from a patient treated with antithyroid drugs. These receptors were collected from a female donor with Graves disease.

The V and J genes are TRBV19 and TRBJ1-1; D call uncertain. The CDR3 extends over 13 amino acids. CDR1 and CDR2 from the germline V gene are LNHDA and SQIVND (reference sequence). V lost 3 bases, J lost 4 bases, and 9 bases lay in between. CDR3 coding DNA: TGTGCCAGTAGTATTATAAGAGGCACTGAAGCTTTCTTT. This gives the protein CASSIIRGTEAFF.

V usage is TRBV19 and J usage is TRBJ1-2, with D maybe TRBD1 (5 bases). The CDR3 has 12 amino acids. Germline CDR1 reads LNHDA; CDR2 reads SQIVND (reference sequence). This CDR3 reads CAQGAANYGYTF. The CDR3 DNA is TGTGCTCAAGGGGCGGCTAACTATGGCTACACCTTC.

A few counts support this clonotype. Here the CDR3 DNA reads TGCGCCAGCAGCCCCCTGAGCGGGATTCAGGCTAATGAAAAACTGTTTTTT. It yields the protein CASSPLSGIQANEKLFF. The genes are TRBV4-1 and TRBJ1-4; D is uncertain. V lost 4 bases and J 3 bases, leaving 18 bases between the germline ends. The CDR3 spans 17 residues. The V gene's germline CDR1 is MGHRA and CDR2 YSYEKL.

A note on this clonotype: A much bigger clone sits one base away, suggesting this may be a read error. This sequence joins TRBV28 and TRBJ1-5, with 9 bases that match TRBD1. V gave up 3 bases and J gave up 6 bases; unmatched junction bases: 6. Germline V gene sequence: CDR1 MDHEN, CDR2 SYDVKM. The CDR3 length is 15 residues. CDR3 residues: CASSLGTGRSQPQHF. The CDR3 nucleotides are TGTGCCAGCAGTTTGGGGACAGGGAGGAGTCAGCCCCAGCATTTT.

The chain joins TRBV25-1 to TRBJ2-5; 7 positions agree with TRBD1. CDR3 length equals 15 residues. V lost 4 bases and J lost 1; bases outside the gene matches: 6. Germline V gives CDR1 MGHDK, CDR2 SYGVNS. CDR3 sequence (DNA): TGTGCCAGCAGTGCAAGACAGGGACCCCAAGAGACCCAGTACTTC. Translated, it gives CASSARQGPQETQYF.

V and J are TRBV19 and TRBJ2-2; 8 bases line up with TRBD1. The CDR3 runs 18 residues. Germline trimming cut 3 bases from V and 1 base from J; bases unmatched to any gene: 10. The V gene's germline CDR1 is LNHDA and CDR2 SQIVND (reference sequence). The CDR3, as DNA: TGTGCCAGTAGTATTTCCCTCACAACAGGGGGGAACACCGGGGAGCTGTTTTTT. Amino acid sequence: CASSISLTTGGNTGELFF.

This clonotype showed up many times. The rearrangement uses TRBV29-1 and TRBJ1-2; TRBD1 agrees at 8 bases. This CDR3 spans 13 amino acids. J lost 4 bases, V lost 4 bases, and 5 bases had no gene match. Germline V gene data show CDR1 as SQVTM and CDR2 as ANQGSEA. For the CDR3, the DNA is TGCAGCGTTGTAGGTACAGGGGGCTATGGCTACACCTTC. Residues: CSVVGTGGYGYTF.

This clonotype appeared a few times. The chain recombines TRBV5-1 with TRBJ2-7; TRBD2 might be the D (6 bases). The V and J ends lost 4 bases and 2 bases respectively, with 13 bases between them. CDR1 is SGHRS, CDR2 YFSETQ, per germline. The CDR3 has 14 residues. The CDR3 DNA sequence: TGCGCCAGCAGCCGAGGAGGGCAAGCCTACGAGCAGTACTTC. Translation: CASSRGGQAYEQYF. Variable domain in full (rest from reference TRBV5-1 and TRBJ2-7): KAGVTQTPRYLIKTRGQQVTLSCSPISGHRSVSWYQQTPGQGLQFLFEYFSETQRNKGNFPGRFSGRQFSNSRSEMNVSTLELGDSALYLCASSRGGQAYEQYFGPGTRLTVT.

In regard to this clonotype: A read error may explain this, as a much larger clone is one base away. The rearrangement joins TRBV7-3 to TRBJ2-2; D is perhaps TRBD1 (6 bases). This CDR3 region has 18 residues. CDR1 and CDR2 (germline): SGHTA, FQGTGA. The CDR3 sequence is CASSLNARGPLITGEPFF. The CDR3 nucleotides read TGTGCCAGCAGCTTAAATGCCAGGGGACCTCTTATCACCGGGGAGCCGTTTTTT.

The gene calls are TRBV24-1 and TRBJ2-1, with D possibly being TRBD2 (5 bases). Germline V gives CDR1 KGHDR, CDR2 SFDVKD. V dropped 0 bases and J dropped 14 bases, with 13 bases sitting between them. The length of the CDR3 is 13 residues. For the CDR3, the DNA is TGTGCCACCAGTGATTTGCATGCGGCCGGGGAGTTCTTC. It is translated as CATSDLHAAGEFF.

This rearrangement joins TRBV30 to TRBJ2-5, with a tentative D call TRBD1 (6 bases). The CDR3 length is 13 residues. With 5 bases removed from V and 0 bases from J, the gap between germline ends came to 10 bases. The germline CDR1 and CDR2 sequences are GTSNPN and SVGIG (reference sequence). The DNA for the CDR3 is TGTGCCTGGGCCCGGGACAACCAAGAGACCCAGTACTTC. Translated, it gives CAWARDNQETQYF.

Regarding this clonotype: A read error may explain this, as a much larger clone is one base away. The gene calls are TRBV2 and TRBJ1-6, with a weak D call TRBD1 (5 bases). The CDR3 has 15 residues. Germline V CDR1 and CDR2: SNHLY, FYNNEI. CDR3 amino acids: CASSLPGAGNSPPHF. The DNA of the CDR3 is TGTGCCAGCAGTCTACCCGGGGCTGGGAATTCACCCCCCCACTTT.

The chain couples TRBV2 to TRBJ2-1; D not certain. Per the germline V gene, CDR1 is SNHLY and CDR2 is FYNNEI. CDR3 length: 14 amino acids. V dropped 4 bases and J dropped 0 bases, with 7 bases sitting between them. DNA for the CDR3: TGTGCCAGCAGTGCCACCAGCTCCTACAATGAGCAGTTCTTC. Its protein is CASSATSSYNEQFF.

J is TRBJ1-3 and V is TRBV20-1, with TRBD1 identical over 7 bases. The CDR3 covers 13 residues. V trimming: 5 bases; J trimming: 0 bases; junction bases outside the gene matches: 1. The germline gives CDR1 DFQATT, CDR2 SNEGSKA (reference sequence). CDR3 sequence reads: CSARDSSGNTIYF. In nucleotides, the CDR3 is TGCAGTGCTCGGGACAGCTCTGGAAACACCATATATTTT.

The V call is TRBV28, the J call TRBJ2-7; D tentatively fits TRBD1 or TRBD2 (5 bases each). From germline, CDR1 is MDHEN and CDR2 SYDVKM. V was cut by 5 bases and J by 2 bases, with 22 bases left in between. The CDR3 is 17 amino acids. CDR3 sequence reads: CASSRQLTGTSAYEQYF. The CDR3 region has the DNA TGTGCCAGCAGTCGGCAACTGACCGGGACGTCTGCCTACGAGCAGTACTTC.

The chain combines TRBV6-1 with TRBJ1-2; no definite D call. The CDR3 is made up of 13 amino acids. The V gene lost 5 bases and the J gene lost 3 bases, with 10 bases spanning the gap. CDR1 is MNHNS and CDR2 is SASEGT in the germline V gene. CDR3 in DNA: TGTGCCAGCAGTAACGGGAGGGACTATGGCTACACCTTC. Protein: CASSNGRDYGYTF.

This clonotype was seen ten or more times. The chain recombines TRBV2 with TRBJ2-7, with D unresolved. Germline CDR1 and CDR2: SNHLY and FYNNEI. This CDR3 is built from 16 residues. Trimming took off 0 bases at V and 5 bases at J, with 17 bases between the two ends. The CDR3 loop reads CASSEAALKARHEQYF. CDR3 bases: TGTGCCAGCAGTGAAGCAGCCCTTAAAGCTCGCCACGAGCAGTACTTC.

This sequence joins TRBV28 and TRBJ2-3; TRBD1 matches 9 bases. The CDR3 length is 15 residues. The junction had 4 bases not matched to a gene; V was cut back by 6 bases and J by 0 bases. Germline CDR1 and CDR2: MDHEN and SYDVKM. The CDR3 DNA sequence: TGTGCCAGCAGGGGAGGACAGGGGAGCACAGATACGCAGTATTTT. Translating gives CASRGGQGSTDTQYF. The full variable domain, its missing parts supplied by reference TRBV28 and TRBJ2-3, is DVKVTQSSRYLVKRTGEKVFLECVQDMDHENMFWYRQDPGLGLRLIYFSYDVKMKEKGDIPEGYSVSREKKERFSLILESASTNQTSMYLCASRGGQGSTDTQYFGPGTRLTVL.

The V call is TRBV4-2, the J call TRBJ1-1, with unresolved D. The V gene lost 0 bases and the J gene lost 0 bases, with 14 bases spanning the gap. Germline V lookup: CDR1 LGHNA, CDR2 YNFKEQ. This CDR3 spans 17 amino acids. CDR3 coding DNA: TGTGCCAGCAGCCAAGATGTATGGGGTTCTTTGAACACTGAAGCTTTCTTT. This translates into CASSQDVWGSLNTEAFF.

The genes are TRBV6-2 or TRBV6-3 and TRBJ2-1; the D is unclear. From germline, CDR1 is MNHEY and CDR2 SVGEGT. The CDR3 has 16 amino acids. V was pared by 3 bases and J by 2 bases, with 14 bases between. The CDR3 here is CASSYTADGTYNEQFF. The DNA of the CDR3 is TGTGCCAGCAGTTATACGGCAGATGGAACCTACAATGAGCAGTTCTTC.

This chain connects TRBV10-3 to TRBJ2-7; D ambiguous. In germline, CDR1 is ENHRY, CDR2 SYGVKD. CDR3 length equals 14 residues. Trimming stripped 2 bases from V and 2 bases from J, with 10 bases between. CDR3 bases: TGTGCCATCAGTGAGGCCGCTTTAGCCTACGAGCAGTACTTC. Its translation: CAISEAALAYEQYF.

This clonotype was seen repeatedly, ten times or more. CDR3 DNA sequence: TGCAGCGTCTCACCTAGCGGGAGTGAGCAGTACTTC. Residues: CSVSPSGSEQYF. J is TRBJ2-7 and V is TRBV29-1; 10 bases align to TRBD2. V lost 6 bases, J lost 7 bases, and 6 bases stayed unmatched. The CDR3 contains 12 residues. The germline V gene encodes CDR1 SQVTM and CDR2 ANQGSEA.

This clonotype has only a few counts. The rearrangement uses TRBV13 and TRBJ2-7; D is unclear. Trimming shortened V by 2 bases and J by 2 bases, and 4 bases separated the two germline ends. The CDR3 runs 12 residues. Germline V CDR1 and CDR2: PRHDT, FYEKMQ (reference sequence). In nucleotides, the CDR3 is TGTGCCAGCAGCTTAAAGGCCTACGAGCAGTACTTC. This translates into CASSLKAYEQYF.

Written as DNA, the CDR3 is TGTGCCAGCAGGTATTTAGGCACTGAAGCTTTCTTT. Amino acid sequence: CASRYLGTEAFF. The V call is TRBV2, the J call TRBJ1-1; D not certain. The CDR3 covers 12 residues. CDR1 and CDR2 (germline): SNHLY, FYNNEI. Trimming shortened V by 6 bases and J by 4 bases, and 9 bases separated the two germline ends.

This clonotype was seen a handful of times. The J gene is TRBJ1-3, the V gene TRBV19, with D unclear. This CDR3 region has 14 residues. Per the germline V gene, CDR1 is LNHDA and CDR2 is SQIVND (reference sequence). The V end was cut by 10 bases, the J end by 4 bases, with 17 bases between. Written as DNA, the CDR3 is TGTGCCACTAGACCGGGCCCCAAGGGAAACACCATATATTTT. Translating it yields CATRPGPKGNTIYF.

The chain employs TRBV6-1 and TRBJ2-1; 9 positions agree with TRBD1. The germline V gene encodes CDR1 MNHNS and CDR2 SASEGT. With 7 bases clipped from V and 5 bases from J, the junction kept 15 bases outside the gene matches. The CDR3 consists of 17 residues. The CDR3 bases are TGTGCCAGCACCCAGGCTACGTTGGGACAGGGAAACAATGAGCAGTTCTTC. Its protein product is CASTQATLGQGNNEQFF.

In its sample, this clonotype was seen many times. This chain links TRBV20-1 with TRBJ1-6; 9 bases fit TRBD1. Germline loops: CDR1 DFQATT, CDR2 SNEGSKA (reference sequence). The CDR3 has 16 residues. V trimming: 1 base; J trimming: 9 bases; junction bases outside the gene matches: 10. As DNA, the CDR3 is TGCAGTGCTAGAGTCTCCGGGACAGGGTATTCTTCACCCCTCCACTTT. Translating gives CSARVSGTGYSSPLHF.